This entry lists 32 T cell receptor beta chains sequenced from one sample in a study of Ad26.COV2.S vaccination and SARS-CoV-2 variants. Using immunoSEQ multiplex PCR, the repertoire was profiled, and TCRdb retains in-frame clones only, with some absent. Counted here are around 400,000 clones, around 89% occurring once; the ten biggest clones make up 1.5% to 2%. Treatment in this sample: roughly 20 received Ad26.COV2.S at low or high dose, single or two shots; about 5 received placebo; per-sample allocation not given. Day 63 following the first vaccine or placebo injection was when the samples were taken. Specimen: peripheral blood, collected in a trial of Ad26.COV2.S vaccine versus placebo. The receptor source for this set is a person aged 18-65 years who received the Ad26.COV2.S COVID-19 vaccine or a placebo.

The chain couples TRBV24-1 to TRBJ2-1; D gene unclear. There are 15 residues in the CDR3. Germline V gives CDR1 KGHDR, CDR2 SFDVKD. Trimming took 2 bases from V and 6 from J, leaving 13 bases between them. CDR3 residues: CATSDSGFFSNEQFF. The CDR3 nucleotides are TGTGCCACCAGTGATTCCGGGTTCTTTTCCAATGAGCAGTTCTTC.

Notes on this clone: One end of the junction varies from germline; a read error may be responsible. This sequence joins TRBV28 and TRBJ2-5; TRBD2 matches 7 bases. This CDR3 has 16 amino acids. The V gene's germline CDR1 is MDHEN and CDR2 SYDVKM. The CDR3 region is CASREGSGLHKEAQYF. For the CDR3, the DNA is TGTGCCAGCAGAGAGGGGTCGGGACTACACAAAGAGGCCCAGTACTTC.

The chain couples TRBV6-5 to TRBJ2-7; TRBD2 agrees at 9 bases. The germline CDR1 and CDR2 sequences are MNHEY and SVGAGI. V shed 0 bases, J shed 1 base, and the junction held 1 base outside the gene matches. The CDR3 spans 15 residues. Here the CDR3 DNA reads TGTGCCAGCAGTTACTCTAGCGGGAGTTCCTACGAGCAGTACTTC. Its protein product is CASSYSSGSSYEQYF.

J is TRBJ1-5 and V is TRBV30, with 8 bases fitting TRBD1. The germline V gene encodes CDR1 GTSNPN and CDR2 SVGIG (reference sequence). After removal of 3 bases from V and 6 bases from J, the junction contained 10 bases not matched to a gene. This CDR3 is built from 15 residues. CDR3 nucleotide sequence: TGTGCCTGGAGCATGGACAGGGCTTGGGGTCAGCCCCAGCATTTT. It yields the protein CAWSMDRAWGQPQHF. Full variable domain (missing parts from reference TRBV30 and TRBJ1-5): SQTIHQWPATLVQPVGSPLSLECTVEGTSNPNLYWYRQAAGRGLQLLFYSVGIGQISSEVPQNLSASRPQDRQFILSSKKLLLSDSGFYLCAWSMDRAWGQPQHFGDGTRLSIL.

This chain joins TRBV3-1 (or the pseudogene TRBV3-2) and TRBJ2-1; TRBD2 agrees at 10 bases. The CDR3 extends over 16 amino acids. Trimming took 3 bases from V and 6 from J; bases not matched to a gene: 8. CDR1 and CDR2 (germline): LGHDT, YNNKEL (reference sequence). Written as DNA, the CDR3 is TGTGCCAGCAGCCAGAATATAGCGGGAGGCTTCAATGAGCAGTTCTTC. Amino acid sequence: CASSQNIAGGFNEQFF.

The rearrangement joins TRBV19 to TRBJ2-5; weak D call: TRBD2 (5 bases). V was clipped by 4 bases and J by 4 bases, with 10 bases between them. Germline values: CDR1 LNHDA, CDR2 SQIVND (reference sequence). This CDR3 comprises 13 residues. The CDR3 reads CASSRSSSETQYF. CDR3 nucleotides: TGTGCCAGTAGTAGATCTAGCTCAGAGACCCAGTACTTC.

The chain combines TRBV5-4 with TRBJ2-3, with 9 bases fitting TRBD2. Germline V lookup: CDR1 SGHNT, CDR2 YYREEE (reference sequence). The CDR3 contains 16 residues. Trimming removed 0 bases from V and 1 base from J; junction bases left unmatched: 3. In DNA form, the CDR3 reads TGTGCCAGCAGCTTGGTGTCTAGCGGGGGCACAGATACGCAGTATTTT. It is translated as CASSLVSSGGTDTQYF.

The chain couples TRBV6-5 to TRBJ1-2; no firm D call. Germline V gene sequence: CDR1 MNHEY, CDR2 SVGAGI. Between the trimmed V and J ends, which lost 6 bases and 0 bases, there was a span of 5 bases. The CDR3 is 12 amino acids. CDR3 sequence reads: CASRGSNYGYTF. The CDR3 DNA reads TGTGCCAGCAGGGGGTCTAACTATGGCTACACCTTC.

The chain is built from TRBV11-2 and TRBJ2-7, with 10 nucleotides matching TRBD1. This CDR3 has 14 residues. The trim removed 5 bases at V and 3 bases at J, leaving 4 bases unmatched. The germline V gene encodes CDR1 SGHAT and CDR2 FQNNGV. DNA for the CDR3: TGTGCCAGCAGCCCCAGGACAGGGGGCTACGAGCAGTACTTC. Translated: CASSPRTGGYEQYF.

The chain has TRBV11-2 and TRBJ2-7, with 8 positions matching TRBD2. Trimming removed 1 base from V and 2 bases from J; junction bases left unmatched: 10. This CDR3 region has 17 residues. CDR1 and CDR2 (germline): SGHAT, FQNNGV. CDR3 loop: CASSLVREGGPPYEQYF. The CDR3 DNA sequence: TGTGCCAGCAGCTTAGTTCGGGAGGGAGGGCCCCCCTACGAGCAGTACTTC.

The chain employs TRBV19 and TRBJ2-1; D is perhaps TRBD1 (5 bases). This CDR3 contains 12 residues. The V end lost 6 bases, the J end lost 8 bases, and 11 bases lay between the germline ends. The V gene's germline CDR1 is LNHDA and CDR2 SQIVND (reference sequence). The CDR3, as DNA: TGTGCCAGTAGCCCTCAAGGGGATGAGCAGTTCTTC. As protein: CASSPQGDEQFF.

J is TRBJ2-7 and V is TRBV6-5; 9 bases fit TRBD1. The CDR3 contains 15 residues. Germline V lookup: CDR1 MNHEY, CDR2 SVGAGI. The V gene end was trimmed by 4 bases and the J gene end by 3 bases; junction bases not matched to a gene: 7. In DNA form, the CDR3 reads TGTGCCAGCAGTTTCGGGACAGGGACCTTCTACGAGCAGTACTTC. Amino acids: CASSFGTGTFYEQYF.

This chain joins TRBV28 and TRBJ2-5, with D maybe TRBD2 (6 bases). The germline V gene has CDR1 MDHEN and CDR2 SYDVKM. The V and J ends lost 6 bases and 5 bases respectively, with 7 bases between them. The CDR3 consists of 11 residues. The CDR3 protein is CASRSGETQYF. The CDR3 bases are TGTGCCAGCAGGAGCGGGGAGACCCAGTACTTC.

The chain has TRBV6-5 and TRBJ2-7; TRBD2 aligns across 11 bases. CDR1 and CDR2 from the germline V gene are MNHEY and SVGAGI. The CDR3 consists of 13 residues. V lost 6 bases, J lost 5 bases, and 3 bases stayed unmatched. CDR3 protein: CASRSSGRNEQYF. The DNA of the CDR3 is TGTGCCAGCAGGTCTAGCGGGAGGAACGAGCAGTACTTC.

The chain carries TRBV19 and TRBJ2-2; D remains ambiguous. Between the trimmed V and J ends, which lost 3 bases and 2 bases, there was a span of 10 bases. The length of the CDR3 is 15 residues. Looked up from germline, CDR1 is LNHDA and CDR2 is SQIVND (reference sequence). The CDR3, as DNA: TGTGCCAGTAGTATCTGGGCGGATAACACCGGGGAGCTGTTTTTT. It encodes CASSIWADNTGELFF.

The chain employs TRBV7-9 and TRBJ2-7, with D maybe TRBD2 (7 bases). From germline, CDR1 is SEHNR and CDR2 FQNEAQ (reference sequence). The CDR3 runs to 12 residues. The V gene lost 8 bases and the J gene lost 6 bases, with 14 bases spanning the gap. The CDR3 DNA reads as TGTGCCAGCGTAGGGGGGGCCGGCGAGCAGTACTTC. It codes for CASVGGAGEQYF.

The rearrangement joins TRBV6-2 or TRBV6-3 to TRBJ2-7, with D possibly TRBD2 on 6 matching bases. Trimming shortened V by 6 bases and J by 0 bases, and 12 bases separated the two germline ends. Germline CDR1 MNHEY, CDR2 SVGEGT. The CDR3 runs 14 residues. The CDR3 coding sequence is TGTGCCAGCAGCTGGGACGGGAGCTCCTACGAGCAGTACTTC. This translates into CASSWDGSSYEQYF.

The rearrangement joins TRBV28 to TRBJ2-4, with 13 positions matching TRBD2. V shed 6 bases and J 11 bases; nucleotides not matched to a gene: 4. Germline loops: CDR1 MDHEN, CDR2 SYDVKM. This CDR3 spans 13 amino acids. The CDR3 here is CASRLAGGEVQYF. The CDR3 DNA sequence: TGTGCCAGCAGACTAGCGGGGGGGGAGGTTCAGTACTTC.

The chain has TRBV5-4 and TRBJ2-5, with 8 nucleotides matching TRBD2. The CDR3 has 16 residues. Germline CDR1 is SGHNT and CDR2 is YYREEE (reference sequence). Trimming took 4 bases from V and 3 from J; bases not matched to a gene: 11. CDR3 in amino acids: CASSAGTSAGEETQYF. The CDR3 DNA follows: TGTGCCAGCAGCGCCGGGACTAGTGCAGGCGAAGAGACCCAGTACTTC.

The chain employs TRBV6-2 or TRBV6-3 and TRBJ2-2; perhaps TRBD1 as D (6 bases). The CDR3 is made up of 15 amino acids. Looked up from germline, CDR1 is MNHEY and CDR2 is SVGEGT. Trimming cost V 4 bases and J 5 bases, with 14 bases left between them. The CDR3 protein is CASSSPDRLTGELFF. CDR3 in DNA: TGTGCCAGCAGTTCGCCCGACAGGCTTACCGGGGAGCTGTTTTTT.

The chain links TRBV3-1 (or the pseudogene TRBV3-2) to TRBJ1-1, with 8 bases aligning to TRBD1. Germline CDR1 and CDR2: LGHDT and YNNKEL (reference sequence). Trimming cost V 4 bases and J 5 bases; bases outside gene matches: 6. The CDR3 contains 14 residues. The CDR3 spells CASSLGQGRTEAFF. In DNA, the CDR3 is TGTGCCAGCAGCCTCGGACAGGGCCGGACTGAAGCTTTCTTT.

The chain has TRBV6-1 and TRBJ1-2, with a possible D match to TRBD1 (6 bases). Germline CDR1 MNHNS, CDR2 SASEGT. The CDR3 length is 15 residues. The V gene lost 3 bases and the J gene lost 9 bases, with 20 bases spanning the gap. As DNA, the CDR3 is TGTGCCAGCAGTGAGGACTATCCGGGACACCAAAGCTACACCTTC. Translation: CASSEDYPGHQSYTF.

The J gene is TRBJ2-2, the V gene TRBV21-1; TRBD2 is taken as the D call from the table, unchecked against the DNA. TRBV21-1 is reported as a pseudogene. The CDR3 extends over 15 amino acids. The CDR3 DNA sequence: TGTGCCAGCAGCCGGACTAGCGGGAGTGACGGGGAGCTGTTTTTT. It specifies CASSRTSGSDGELFF.

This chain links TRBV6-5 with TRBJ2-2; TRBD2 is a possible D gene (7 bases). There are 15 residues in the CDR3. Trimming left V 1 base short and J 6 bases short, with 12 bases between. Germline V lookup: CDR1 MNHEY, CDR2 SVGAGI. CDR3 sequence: CASSYFGGGAGELFF. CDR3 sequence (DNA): TGTGCCAGCAGTTACTTTGGAGGGGGGGCCGGGGAGCTGTTTTTT.

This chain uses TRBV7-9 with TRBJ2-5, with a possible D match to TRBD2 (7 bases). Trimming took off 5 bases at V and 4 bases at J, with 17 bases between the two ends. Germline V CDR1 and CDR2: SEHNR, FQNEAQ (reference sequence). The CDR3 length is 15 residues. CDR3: CASSPEFRGGETQYF. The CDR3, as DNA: TGTGCCAGCAGCCCCGAGTTTAGGGGGGGAGAGACCCAGTACTTC.

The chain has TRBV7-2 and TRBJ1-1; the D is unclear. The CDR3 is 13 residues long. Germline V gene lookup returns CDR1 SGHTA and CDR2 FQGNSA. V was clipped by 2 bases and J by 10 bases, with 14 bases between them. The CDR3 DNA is TGTGCCAGCAGCTTAAATAGCGTTGGTTTAGCTTTCTTT. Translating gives CASSLNSVGLAFF.

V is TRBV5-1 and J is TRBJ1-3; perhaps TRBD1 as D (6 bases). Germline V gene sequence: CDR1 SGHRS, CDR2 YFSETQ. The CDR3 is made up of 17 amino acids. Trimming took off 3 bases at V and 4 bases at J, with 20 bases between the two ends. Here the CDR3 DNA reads TGCGCCAGCAGCTCTAGACCCGGGACATCTGGAGGAAACACCATATATTTT. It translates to CASSSRPGTSGGNTIYF.

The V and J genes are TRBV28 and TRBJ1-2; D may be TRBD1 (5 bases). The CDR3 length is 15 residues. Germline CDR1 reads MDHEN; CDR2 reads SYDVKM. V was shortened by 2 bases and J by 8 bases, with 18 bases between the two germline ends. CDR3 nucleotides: TGTGCCAGCAGTTTACTTCGGGGTGGGGCTATCGGCTACACCTTC. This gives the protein CASSLLRGGAIGYTF.

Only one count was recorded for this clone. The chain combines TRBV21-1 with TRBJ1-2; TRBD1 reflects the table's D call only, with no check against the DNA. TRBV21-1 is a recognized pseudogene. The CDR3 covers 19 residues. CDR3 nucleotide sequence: TGTGCCAGCAGCAACCCAAACCGGGACAGGGGTGACAGGAACTATGGCTACACCTTC. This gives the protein CASSNPNRDRGDRNYGYTF.

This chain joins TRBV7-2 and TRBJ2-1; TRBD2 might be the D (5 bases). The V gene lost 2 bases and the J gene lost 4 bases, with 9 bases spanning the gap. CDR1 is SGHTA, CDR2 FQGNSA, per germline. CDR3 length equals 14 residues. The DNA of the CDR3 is TGTGCCAGCAGCTTACTAGCAGATTACAATGAGCAGTTCTTC. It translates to CASSLLADYNEQFF.

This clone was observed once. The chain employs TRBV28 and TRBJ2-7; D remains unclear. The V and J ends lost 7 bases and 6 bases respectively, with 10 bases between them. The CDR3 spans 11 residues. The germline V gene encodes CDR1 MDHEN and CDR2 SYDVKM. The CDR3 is CASNFVREQYF. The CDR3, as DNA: TGTGCCAGCAATTTCGTGCGCGAGCAGTACTTC.

The CDR3 sequence is CASSQGSRNTQYF. Here the CDR3 DNA reads TGCGCCAGCAGCCAAGGTTCCCGGAATACGCAGTATTTT. This rearrangement joins TRBV4-1 to TRBJ2-3; D unclear. V was clipped by 1 base and J by 7 bases, with 9 bases between them. Germline lookup yields CDR1 MGHRA and CDR2 YSYEKL. The CDR3 loop spans 13 amino acids.